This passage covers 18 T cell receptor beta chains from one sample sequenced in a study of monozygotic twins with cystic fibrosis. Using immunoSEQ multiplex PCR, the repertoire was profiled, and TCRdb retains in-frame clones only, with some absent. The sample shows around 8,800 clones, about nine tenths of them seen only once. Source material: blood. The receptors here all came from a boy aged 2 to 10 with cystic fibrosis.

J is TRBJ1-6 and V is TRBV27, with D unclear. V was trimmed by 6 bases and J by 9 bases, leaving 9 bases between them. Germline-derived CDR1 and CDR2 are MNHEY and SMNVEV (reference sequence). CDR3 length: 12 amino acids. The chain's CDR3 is CASRERSSPLHF. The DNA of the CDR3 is TGTGCCAGCAGGGAAAGGAGTTCACCCCTCCACTTT.

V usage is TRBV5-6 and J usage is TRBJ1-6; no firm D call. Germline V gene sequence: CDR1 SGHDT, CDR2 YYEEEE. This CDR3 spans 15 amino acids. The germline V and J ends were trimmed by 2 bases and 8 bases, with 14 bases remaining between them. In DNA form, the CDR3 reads TGTGCCAGCAGCTTCGAAGGGTTATTCGATTCACCCCTCCACTTT. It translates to CASSFEGLFDSPLHF.

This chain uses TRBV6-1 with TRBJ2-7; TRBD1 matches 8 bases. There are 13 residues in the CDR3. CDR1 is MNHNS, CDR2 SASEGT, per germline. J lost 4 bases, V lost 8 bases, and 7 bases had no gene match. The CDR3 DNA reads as TGTGCCAGCGCAAAGGACAGGGTGTACGAGCAGTACGTC. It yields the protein CASAKDRVYEQYV.

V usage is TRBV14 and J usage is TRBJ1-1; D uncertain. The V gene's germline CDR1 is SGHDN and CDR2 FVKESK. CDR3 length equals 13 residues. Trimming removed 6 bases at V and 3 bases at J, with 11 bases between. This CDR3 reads CASSLGLDTEAFF. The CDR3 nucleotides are TGTGCCAGCAGTCTGGGTTTGGACACTGAAGCTTTCTTT.

CDR3 protein: CASSLGDFPTEQYV. Here the CDR3 DNA reads TGTGCCAGCAGCTTGGGGGACTTTCCGACCGAGCAGTACGTC. This chain uses TRBV5-5 with TRBJ2-7, with a weak D call TRBD2 (6 bases). Germline CDR1 reads SGHKS; CDR2 reads YYEKEE (reference sequence). The CDR3 covers 14 residues. The V end lost 0 bases, the J end lost 6 bases, and 13 bases lay between the germline ends.

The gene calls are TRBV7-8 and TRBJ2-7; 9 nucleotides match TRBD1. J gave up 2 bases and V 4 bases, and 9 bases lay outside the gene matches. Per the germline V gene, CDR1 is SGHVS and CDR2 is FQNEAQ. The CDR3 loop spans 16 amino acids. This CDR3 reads CASSSIGGQGPYEQYF. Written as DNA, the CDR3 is TGTGCCAGCAGCTCGATTGGGGGACAGGGCCCCTACGAGCAGTACTTC.

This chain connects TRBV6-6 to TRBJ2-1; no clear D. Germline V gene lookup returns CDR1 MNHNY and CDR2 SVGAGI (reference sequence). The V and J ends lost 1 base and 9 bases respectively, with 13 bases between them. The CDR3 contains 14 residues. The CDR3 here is CASSYLLGNGEQFF. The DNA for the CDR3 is TGTGCCAGCAGTTACTTATTGGGGAACGGTGAGCAGTTCTTC.

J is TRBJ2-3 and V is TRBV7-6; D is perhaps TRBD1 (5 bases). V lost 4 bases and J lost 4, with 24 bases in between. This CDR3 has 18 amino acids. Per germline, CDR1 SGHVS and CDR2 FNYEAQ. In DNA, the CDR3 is TGTGCCAGCAGCTCGACCTCTGGCCATGGGGCATGGCCAGATACGCAGTATTTT. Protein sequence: CASSSTSGHGAWPDTQYF.

CDR3 bases: TGTGCCAGCAGCTTGATAGTCAATGAGCAGTTCTTC. This translates into CASSLIVNEQFF. The chain carries TRBV13 and TRBJ2-1; D is uncertain. CDR1 and CDR2 from the germline V gene are PRHDT and FYEKMQ (reference sequence). This CDR3 spans 12 amino acids. V lost 3 bases and J lost 6, with 6 bases in between.

The CDR3 here is CASSDRGNSNQPQHF. The CDR3, as DNA: TGTGCCAGCAGTGATCGGGGGAACAGCAATCAGCCCCAGCATTTT. The chain has TRBV6-1 and TRBJ1-5, with D possibly being TRBD1 (5 bases). Per germline, CDR1 MNHNS and CDR2 SASEGT. V lost 3 bases, J lost 1 base, and 10 bases lay in between. The CDR3 has 15 residues.

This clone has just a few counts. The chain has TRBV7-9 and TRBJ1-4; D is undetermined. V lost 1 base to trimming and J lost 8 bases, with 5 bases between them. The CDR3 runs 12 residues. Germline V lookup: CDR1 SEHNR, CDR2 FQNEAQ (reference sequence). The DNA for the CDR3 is TGTGCCAGCAGCTTAGAACTGGAAAAACTGTTTTTT. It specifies CASSLELEKLFF. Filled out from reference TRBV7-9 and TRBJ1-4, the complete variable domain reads DTGVSQNPRHKITKRGQNVTFRCDPISEHNRLYWYRQTLGQGPEFLTYFQNEAQLEKSRLLSDRFSAERPKGSFSTLEIQRTEQGDSAMYLCASSLELEKLFFGSGTQLSVL.

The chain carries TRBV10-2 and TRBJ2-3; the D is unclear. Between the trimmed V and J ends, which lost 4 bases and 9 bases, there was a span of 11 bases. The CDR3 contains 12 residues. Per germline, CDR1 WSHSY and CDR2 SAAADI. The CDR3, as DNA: TGCGCCAGCAGTGTGGCGGAATCGACGCAGTATTTT. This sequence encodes CASSVAESTQYF.

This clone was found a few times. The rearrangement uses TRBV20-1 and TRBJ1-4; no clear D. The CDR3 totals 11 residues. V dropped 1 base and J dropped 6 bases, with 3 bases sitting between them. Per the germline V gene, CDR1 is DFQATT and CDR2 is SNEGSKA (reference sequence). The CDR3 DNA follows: TGCAGTGCTAGAGGGGATGAAAAACTGTTTTTT. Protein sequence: CSARGDEKLFF.

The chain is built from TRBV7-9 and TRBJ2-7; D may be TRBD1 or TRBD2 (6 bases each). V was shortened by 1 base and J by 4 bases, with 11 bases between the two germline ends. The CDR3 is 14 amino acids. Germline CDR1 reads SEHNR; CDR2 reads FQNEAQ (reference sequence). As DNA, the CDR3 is TGTGCCAGCAGCTTAGGGGGGGCCGGTTACGAGCAGTACTTC. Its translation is CASSLGGAGYEQYF.

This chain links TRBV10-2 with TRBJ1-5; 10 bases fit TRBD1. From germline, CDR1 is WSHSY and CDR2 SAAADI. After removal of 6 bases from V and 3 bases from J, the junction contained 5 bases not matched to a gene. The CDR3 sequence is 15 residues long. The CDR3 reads CASSWDRGANQPQHF. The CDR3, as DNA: TGCGCCAGCAGCTGGGACAGGGGCGCCAATCAGCCCCAGCATTTT.

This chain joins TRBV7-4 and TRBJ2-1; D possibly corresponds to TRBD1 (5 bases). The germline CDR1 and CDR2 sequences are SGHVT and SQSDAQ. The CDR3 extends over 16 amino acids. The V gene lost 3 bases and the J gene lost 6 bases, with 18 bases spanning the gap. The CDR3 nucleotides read TGTGCCAGCAGCTTCTTACGGACCTCCCAGGGCAATGAGCAGTTCTTC. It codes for CASSFLRTSQGNEQFF.

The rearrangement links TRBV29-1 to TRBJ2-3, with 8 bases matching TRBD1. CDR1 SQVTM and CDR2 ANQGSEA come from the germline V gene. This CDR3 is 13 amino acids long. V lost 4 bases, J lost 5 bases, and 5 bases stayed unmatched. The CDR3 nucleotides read TGCAGCGTTGTGACAGGGGTAATAGATACGCAGTATTTT. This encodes CSVVTGVIDTQYF.

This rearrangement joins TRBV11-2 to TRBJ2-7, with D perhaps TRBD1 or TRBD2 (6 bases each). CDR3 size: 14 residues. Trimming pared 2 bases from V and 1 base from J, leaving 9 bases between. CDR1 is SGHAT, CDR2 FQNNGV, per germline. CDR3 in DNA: TGTGCCAGCAGCTTACGAGGGGGGTCCTACGAGCAGTACGTC. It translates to CASSLRGGSYEQYV.